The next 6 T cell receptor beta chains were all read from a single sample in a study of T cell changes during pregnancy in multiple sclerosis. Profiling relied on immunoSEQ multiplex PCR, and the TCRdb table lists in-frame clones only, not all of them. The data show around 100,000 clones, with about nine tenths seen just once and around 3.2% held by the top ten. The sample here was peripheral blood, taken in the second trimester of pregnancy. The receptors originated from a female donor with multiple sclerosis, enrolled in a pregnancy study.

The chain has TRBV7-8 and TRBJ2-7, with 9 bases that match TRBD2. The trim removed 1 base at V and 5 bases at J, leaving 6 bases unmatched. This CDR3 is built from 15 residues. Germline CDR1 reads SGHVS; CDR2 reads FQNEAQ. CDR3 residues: CASSLVASGTHEQYF. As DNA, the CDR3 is TGTGCCAGCAGCTTAGTCGCTAGCGGGACCCACGAGCAGTACTTC.

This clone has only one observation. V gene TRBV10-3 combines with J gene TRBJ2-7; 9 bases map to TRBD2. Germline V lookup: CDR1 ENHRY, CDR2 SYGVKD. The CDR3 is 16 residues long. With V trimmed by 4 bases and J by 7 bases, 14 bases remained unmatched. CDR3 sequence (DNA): TGTGCCATCAGTGGAGTCGCGTTAGCGGGAGCGGGGGAGCAGTACTTC. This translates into CAISGVALAGAGEQYF.

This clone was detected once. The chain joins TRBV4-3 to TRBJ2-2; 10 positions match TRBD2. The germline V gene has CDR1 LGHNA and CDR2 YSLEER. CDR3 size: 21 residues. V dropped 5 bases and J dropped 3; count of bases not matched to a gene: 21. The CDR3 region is CASSWKRRSSGSKLDTGELFF. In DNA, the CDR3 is TGCGCCAGCAGCTGGAAGAGGAGGTCTAGCGGGAGTAAGCTTGACACCGGGGAGCTGTTTTTT.

The CDR3 loop is CASSQVTRQSNEKLFF. The DNA of the CDR3 is TGCGCCAGCAGCCAGGTGACCCGACAGTCTAATGAAAAACTGTTTTTT. The rearrangement links TRBV4-1 to TRBJ1-4; D may be TRBD1 (5 bases). The V end was cut by 3 bases, the J end by 3 bases, with 14 bases between. The CDR3 length is 16 residues. The V gene's germline CDR1 is MGHRA and CDR2 YSYEKL.

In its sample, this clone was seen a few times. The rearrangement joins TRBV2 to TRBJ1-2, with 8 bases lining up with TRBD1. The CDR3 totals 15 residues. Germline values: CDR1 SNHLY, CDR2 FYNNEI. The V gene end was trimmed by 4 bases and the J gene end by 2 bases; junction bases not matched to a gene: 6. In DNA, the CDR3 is TGTGCCAGCAGTGGGACGGGACAGGCCAACTATGGCTACACCTTC. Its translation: CASSGTGQANYGYTF.

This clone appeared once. The CDR3 DNA follows: TGTGCCAGCAGCACTATAGGGGGCCCCCTACAAGAGACCCAGTACTTC. Protein: CASSTIGGPLQETQYF. The chain is built from TRBV27 and TRBJ2-5; 7 bases are shared with TRBD1. Germline V gives CDR1 MNHEY, CDR2 SMNVEV (reference sequence). V gave up 6 bases and J gave up 2 bases; unmatched junction bases: 12. The CDR3 loop spans 16 amino acids.